One sample yielded the 7 T cell receptor beta chains listed below, sequenced in a study of blood T cells in healthy people across ages (dated by TCRdb to between 2014 and 2017). Receptors were amplified or captured by 5' RACE. TCRdb shows the sequencer as Illumina HiSeq 2500. A second PCR of about 6 to 11 cycles was performed with a sample-barcoded 5' primer and a J-beta primer mix. The raw public data were reprocessed by TCRdb itself: fastp quality trimming at Q25, MiXCR clonotype calling, in-frame beta chains only. Every entry covers one CDR3 protein and lists the most common genes and DNA from its rows. The sample table records 650,000 to 1,000,000 distinct CDR3 sequences; about 37% of these occur just once. The ten biggest clones cover about an eighth of the sample. Sequenced sample: blood. The receptors come from a young man in good health.

This clonotype was seen a handful of times. This chain connects TRBV9 to TRBJ1-2, with D possibly TRBD1 on 5 matching bases. CDR3 length: 13 residues. CDR1 is SGDLS, CDR2 YYNGEE, per germline. V was pared by 9 bases and J by 3 bases, with 15 bases between. The CDR3 nucleotides read TGTGCCACCCGCGGAGGGGCCGACTATGGCTACACCTTC. Residues: CATRGGADYGYTF.

The V and J genes are TRBV12-3 or TRBV12-4 and TRBJ1-6, with no clear D. There are 14 residues in the CDR3. The V gene lost 8 bases and the J gene lost 6 bases, with 14 bases spanning the gap. CDR3 residues: CASRSDGINSPLHF. DNA of the CDR3: TGTGCCAGCCGATCGGACGGAATTAATTCACCCCTCCACTTT.

The chain carries TRBV9 and TRBJ2-1; 8 bases match TRBD1. The assigned J gene may be wrong: the sequence end matches TRBJ2-7 better. The CDR3 contains 15 residues. CDR1 SGDLS and CDR2 YYNGEE come from the germline V gene. CDR3 residues: CASSLDRGAYNEQYF. In DNA, the CDR3 is TGTGCCAGCAGCTTAGACAGGGGCGCATACAATGAGCAGTACTTC.

V usage is TRBV30 and J usage is TRBJ2-1; 7 bases fit TRBD1. CDR1 is GTSNPN, CDR2 SVGIG, per germline (reference sequence). This CDR3 comprises 15 residues. The junction had 5 bases not matched to a gene; V was cut back by 1 base and J by 2 bases. The CDR3 is CAWSAGQTTYNEQFF. CDR3 DNA: TGTGCCTGGAGTGCGGGACAGACAACCTACAATGAGCAGTTCTTC.

This clonotype has at least ten counts. The gene calls are TRBV5-1 and TRBJ2-3, with 10 bases identical to TRBD2. CDR1 and CDR2 from the germline V gene are SGHRS and YFSETQ. This CDR3 spans 17 amino acids. The V and J ends lost 0 bases and 6 bases, in that order; junction bases with no gene match: 10. This chain's CDR3 is CASSLGLAGVSPDTQYF. In DNA, the CDR3 is TGCGCCAGCAGCTTGGGGCTAGCGGGGGTGTCTCCGGATACGCAGTATTTT.

There are a few counts of this clonotype. The rearrangement uses TRBV18 and TRBJ2-7; maybe TRBD1 (6 bases). The CDR3 totals 11 residues. V lost 4 bases to trimming and J lost 11 bases, with 12 bases between them. Germline V CDR1 and CDR2: KGHSH, LQKENI. The CDR3 reads CASSLQGWKYF. The CDR3 bases are TGTGCCAGCTCACTACAGGGCTGGAAGTACTTC.

This chain joins TRBV6-1 and TRBJ2-7, with D possibly TRBD2 on 6 matching bases. Trimming took 7 bases from V and 1 from J, leaving 14 bases between them. Germline-derived CDR1 and CDR2 are MNHNS and SASEGT. The CDR3 is made up of 14 amino acids. CDR3 bases: TGTGCCAGCACCCTATACGGGACTTCCTACGAGCAGTACTTC. It codes for CASTLYGTSYEQYF.